The clone carrying this T cell receptor beta chain was seen more than once but under ten times. Its antigen is currently unknown. The J segment lost 7 bases and the V segment lost 0 bases, leaving 8 bases of the junction unmatched. Germline V CDR1 and CDR2: SGHRS, YFSETQ. The CDR3 is made up of 16 amino acids. These data come from a study of response to subunit inactivated influenza vaccine. Findings and caveats of the study: That few new T cells are recruited by each seasonal influenza vaccination was the authors' suggestion.

TCRdb reprocessed the RT-PCR reads via MiXCR and lists one record per CDR3 protein. The table records around 530,000 distinct CDR3 sequences, 10% to 15% of them present only once. The sample was PBMCs from blood, taken on the day of vaccination. The clonotype was recovered from a middle-aged man who received an inactivated influenza vaccine. The chain couples TRBV5-1 to TRBJ2-1; 9 bases agree with TRBD1. CDR3: CASSLERTGVRNEQFF. The CDR3 DNA reads as TGCGCCAGCAGCTTGGAAAGGACAGGGGTAAGAAATGAGCAGTTCTTC.